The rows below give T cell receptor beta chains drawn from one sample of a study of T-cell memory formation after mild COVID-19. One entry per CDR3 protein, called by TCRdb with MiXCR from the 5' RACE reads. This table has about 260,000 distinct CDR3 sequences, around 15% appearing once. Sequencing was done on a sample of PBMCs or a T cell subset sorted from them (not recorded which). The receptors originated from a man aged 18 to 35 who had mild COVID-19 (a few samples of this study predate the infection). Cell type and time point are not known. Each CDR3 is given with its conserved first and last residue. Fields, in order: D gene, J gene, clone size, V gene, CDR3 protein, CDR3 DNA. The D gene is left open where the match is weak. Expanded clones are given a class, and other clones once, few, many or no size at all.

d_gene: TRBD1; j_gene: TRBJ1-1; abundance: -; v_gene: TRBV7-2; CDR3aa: CASSPWTGALNTEAFF; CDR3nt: TGTGCCAGCAGCCCGTGGACAGGGGCCTTGAACACTGAAGCTTTCTTT
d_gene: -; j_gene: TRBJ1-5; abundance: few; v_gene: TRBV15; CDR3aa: CATSSGYSNQPQHF; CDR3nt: TGTGCCACCAGCAGCGGGTATAGCAATCAGCCCCAGCATTTT
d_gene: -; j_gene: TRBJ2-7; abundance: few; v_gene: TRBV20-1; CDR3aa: CSARDWGRRDEQYF; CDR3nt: TGCAGTGCTAGAGATTGGGGGCGCAGGGACGAGCAGTACTTC
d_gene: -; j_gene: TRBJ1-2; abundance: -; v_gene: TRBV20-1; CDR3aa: CSATIRNYGYTF; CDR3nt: TGCAGTGCTACGATCCGGAACTATGGCTACACCTTC
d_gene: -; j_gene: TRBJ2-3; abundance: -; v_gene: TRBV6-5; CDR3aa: CASSYGWGEGPDTQYF; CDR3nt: TGTGCCAGCAGTTATGGGTGGGGCGAAGGGCCCGATACGCAGTATTTT
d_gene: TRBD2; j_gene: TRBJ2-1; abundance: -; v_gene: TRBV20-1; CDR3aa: CSARPSGVPYNEQFF; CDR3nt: TGCAGTGCTAGACCTAGCGGGGTCCCCTACAATGAGCAGTTCTTC
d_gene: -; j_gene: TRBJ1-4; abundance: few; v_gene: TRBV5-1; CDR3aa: CASSPAWAGDEKLFF; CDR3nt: TGCGCCAGCAGCCCCGCCTGGGCAGGGGATGAAAAACTGTTTTTT
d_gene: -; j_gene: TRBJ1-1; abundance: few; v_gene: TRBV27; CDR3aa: CASRLRVGTEAFF; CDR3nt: TGTGCCAGCAGACTCAGGGTCGGGACTGAAGCTTTCTTT
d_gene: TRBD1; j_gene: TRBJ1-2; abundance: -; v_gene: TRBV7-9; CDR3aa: CASSPNDRADGYTF; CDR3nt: TGTGCCAGCAGCCCCAACGACAGGGCAGATGGCTACACCTTC
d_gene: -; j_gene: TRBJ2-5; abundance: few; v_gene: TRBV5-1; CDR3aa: CASRADTQETQYF; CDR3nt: TGCGCCAGCAGAGCAGATACCCAAGAGACCCAGTACTTC
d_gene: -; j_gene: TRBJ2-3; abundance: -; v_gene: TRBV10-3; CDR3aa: CATAALAQADTQYF; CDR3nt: TGTGCCACCGCAGCTCTAGCTCAGGCAGATACGCAGTATTTT
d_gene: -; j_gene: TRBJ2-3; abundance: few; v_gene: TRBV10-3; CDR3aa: CAISESDSFTDTQYF; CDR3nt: TGTGCCATCAGTGAGTCTGATAGTTTCACAGATACGCAGTATTTT
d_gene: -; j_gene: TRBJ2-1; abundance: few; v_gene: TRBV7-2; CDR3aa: CASSLAPGSSYNEQFF; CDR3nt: TGTGCCAGCAGCTTAGCTCCAGGCAGCTCCTACAATGAGCAGTTCTTC
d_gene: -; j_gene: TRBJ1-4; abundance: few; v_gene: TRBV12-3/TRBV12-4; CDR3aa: CASSLQGYELFF; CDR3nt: TGTGCCAGCAGTTTGCAGGGTTATGAGTTGTTTTTT
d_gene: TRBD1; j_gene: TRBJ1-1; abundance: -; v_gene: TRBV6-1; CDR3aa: CASSEQGAKTGAFF; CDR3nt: TGTGCCAGCAGTGAGCAGGGGGCCAAGACGGGGGCTTTCTTT
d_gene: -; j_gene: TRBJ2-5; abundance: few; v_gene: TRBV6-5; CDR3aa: CASSYPTGSGTQYF; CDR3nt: TGTGCCAGCAGTTATCCGACAGGCTCGGGGACCCAGTACTTC
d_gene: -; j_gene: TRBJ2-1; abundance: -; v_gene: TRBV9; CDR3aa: CASSGDSGPYEQFF; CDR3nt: TGTGCCAGCAGCGGGGACTCGGGACCTTATGAGCAGTTCTTC
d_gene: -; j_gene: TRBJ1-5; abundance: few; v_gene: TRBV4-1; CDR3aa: CASSQYRTASGAQHF; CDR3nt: TGCGCCAGCAGCCAGTACCGGACGGCCTCAGGAGCCCAGCATTTT
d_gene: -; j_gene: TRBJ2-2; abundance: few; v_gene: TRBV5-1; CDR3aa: CASRGGTNTGELFF; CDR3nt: TGCGCCTCCAGGGGGGGGACGAACACCGGGGAGCTGTTTTTT
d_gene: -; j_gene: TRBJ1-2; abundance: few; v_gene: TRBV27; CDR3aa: CASSARGGWDYGYTF; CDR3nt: TGTGCCAGCAGTGCGAGAGGGGGTTGGGACTATGGCTACACCTTC
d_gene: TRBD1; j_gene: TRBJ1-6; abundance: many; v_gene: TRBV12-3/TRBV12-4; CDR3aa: CASSLGTGRNSPLHF; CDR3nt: TGTGCCAGCAGTCTAGGGACAGGGAGGAATTCACCCCTCCACTTT
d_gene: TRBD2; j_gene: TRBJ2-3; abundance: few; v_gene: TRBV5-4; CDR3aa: CASRTGTSGGGTDTQYF; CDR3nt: TGTGCCAGCAGAACCGGGACTAGCGGGGGTGGCACAGATACGCAGTATTTT
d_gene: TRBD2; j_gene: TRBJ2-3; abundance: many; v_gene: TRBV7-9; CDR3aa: CASSPGGVGTDTQYF; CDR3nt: TGTGCCAGCAGCCCGGGAGGGGTCGGCACAGATACGCAGTATTTT
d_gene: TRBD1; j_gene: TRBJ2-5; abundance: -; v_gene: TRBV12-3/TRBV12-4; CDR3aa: CASSWDRGTQYF; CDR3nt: TGTGCCAGCAGTTGGGACAGGGGGACCCAGTACTTC
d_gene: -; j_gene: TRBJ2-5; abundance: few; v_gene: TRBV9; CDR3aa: CASSPRPLGRETQYF; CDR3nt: TGTGCCAGCAGCCCCAGACCCCTGGGTCGGGAGACCCAGTACTTC
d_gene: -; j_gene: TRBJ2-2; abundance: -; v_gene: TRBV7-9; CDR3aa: CASSPPLGTGELFF; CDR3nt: TGTGCCAGCAGCCCGCCTCTCGGCACCGGGGAGCTGTTTTTT
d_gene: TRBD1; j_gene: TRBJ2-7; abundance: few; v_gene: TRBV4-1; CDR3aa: CASSPIGTGTDEQYF; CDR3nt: TGCGCCAGCAGCCCGATCGGGACAGGGACGGACGAGCAGTACTTC
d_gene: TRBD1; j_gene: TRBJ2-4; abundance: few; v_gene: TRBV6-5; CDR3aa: CASSSPGGNIQYF; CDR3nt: TGTGCCAGCAGTTCTCCAGGGGGAAACATTCAGTACTTC
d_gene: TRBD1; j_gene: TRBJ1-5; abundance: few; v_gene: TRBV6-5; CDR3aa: CASSYSRTGLKWPQHF; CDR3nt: TGTGCCAGCAGTTACTCGAGGACAGGGCTTAAATGGCCCCAGCATTTT
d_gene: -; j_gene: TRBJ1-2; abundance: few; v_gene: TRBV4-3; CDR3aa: CASSQERRTANYGYTF; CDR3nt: TGCGCCAGCAGCCAAGAAAGGAGGACAGCCAACTATGGCTACACCTTC
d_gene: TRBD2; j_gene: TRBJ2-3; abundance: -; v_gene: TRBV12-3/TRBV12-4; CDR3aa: CASSYGTSGAATDTQYF; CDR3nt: TGTGCCAGCAGTTACGGGACTAGCGGGGCGGCTACAGATACGCAGTATTTT
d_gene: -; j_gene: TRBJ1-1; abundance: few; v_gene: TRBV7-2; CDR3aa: CASSLEGRRGLMNTEAFF; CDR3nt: TGTGCCAGCAGCTTAGAAGGCCGGAGGGGGTTGATGAACACTGAAGCTTTCTTT
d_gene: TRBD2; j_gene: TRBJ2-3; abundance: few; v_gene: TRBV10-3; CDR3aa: CASREVQGENLNPLGYTDTQYF; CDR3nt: TGTGCCAGCCGGGAGGTCCAGGGAGAGAACTTGAATCCTCTGGGGTACACTGATACGCAGTATTTT
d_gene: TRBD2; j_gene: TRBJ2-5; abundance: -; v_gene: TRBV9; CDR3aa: CASSVYGTSGKETQYF; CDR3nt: TGTGCCAGCAGCGTTTACGGGACTAGCGGAAAAGAGACCCAGTACTTC
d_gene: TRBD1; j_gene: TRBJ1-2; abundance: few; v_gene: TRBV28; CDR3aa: CASAGGAGYTF; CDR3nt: TGTGCCAGCGCAGGGGGCGCCGGCTACACCTTC
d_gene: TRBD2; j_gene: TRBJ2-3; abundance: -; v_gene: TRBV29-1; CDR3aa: CSVGFGGSTDTQYF; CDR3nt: TGCAGCGTTGGTTTCGGGGGGAGCACAGATACGCAGTATTTT
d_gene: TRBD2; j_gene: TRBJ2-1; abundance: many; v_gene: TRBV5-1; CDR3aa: CASTPWGGTDNEQFF; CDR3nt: TGCGCCAGCACCCCGTGGGGGGGAACGGACAATGAGCAGTTCTTC
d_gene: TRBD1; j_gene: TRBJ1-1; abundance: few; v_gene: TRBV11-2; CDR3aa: CASSPPLLNRGNTEAFF; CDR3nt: TGTGCCAGCAGCCCCCCCCTGTTAAACAGGGGGAACACTGAAGCTTTCTTT
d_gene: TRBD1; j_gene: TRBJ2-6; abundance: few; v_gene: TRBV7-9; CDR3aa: CASSHIPSGTGYSGANVLTF; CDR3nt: TGTGCCAGCAGCCACATCCCGTCCGGGACAGGGTATTCTGGGGCCAACGTCCTGACTTTC